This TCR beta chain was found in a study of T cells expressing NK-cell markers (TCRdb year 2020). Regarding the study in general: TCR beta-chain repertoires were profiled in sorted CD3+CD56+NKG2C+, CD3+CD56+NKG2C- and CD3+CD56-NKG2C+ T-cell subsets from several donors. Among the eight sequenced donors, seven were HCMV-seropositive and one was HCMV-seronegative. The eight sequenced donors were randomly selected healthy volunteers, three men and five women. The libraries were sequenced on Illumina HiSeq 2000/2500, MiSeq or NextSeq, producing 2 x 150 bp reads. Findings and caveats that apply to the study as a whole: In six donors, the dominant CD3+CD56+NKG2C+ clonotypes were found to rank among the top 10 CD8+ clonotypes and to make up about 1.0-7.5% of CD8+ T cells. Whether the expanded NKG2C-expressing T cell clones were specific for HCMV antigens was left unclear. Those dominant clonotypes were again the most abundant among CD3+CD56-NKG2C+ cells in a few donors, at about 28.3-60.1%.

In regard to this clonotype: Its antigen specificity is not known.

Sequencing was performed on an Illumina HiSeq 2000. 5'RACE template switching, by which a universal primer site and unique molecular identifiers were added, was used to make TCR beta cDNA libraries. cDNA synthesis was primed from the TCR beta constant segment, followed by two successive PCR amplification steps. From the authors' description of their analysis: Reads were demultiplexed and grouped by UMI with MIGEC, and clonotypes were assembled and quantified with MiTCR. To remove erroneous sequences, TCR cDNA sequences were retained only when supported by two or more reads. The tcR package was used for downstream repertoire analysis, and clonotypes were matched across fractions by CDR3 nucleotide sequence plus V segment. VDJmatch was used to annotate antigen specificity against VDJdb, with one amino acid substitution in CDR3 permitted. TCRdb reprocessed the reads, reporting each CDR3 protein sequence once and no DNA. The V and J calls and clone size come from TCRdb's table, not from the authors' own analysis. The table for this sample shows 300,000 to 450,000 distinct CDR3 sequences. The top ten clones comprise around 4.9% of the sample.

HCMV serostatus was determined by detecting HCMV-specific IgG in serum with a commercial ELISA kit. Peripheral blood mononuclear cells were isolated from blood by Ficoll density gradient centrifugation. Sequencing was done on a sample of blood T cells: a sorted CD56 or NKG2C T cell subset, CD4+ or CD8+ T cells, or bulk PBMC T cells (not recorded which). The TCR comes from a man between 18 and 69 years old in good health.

The CDR3 is CASSATGNRENNEQFF. The chain links TRBV5-4 with TRBJ2-1; TCRdb returns TRBD1, unconfirmable since there is no DNA. CDR1 and CDR2, per the germline V gene (reference sequence), are SGHNT and YYREEE. Reading from cysteine to phenylalanine, the CDR3 counts 16 amino acids. The DNA sequence is not available. With the portions outside the CDR3 filled from the reference TRBV5-4 and TRBJ2-1 genes, the complete variable region becomes ETGVTQSPTHLIKTRGQQVTLRCSSQSGHNTVSWYQQALGQGPQFIFQYYREEENGRGNFPPRFSGLQFPNYSSELNVNALELDDSALYLCASSATGNRENNEQFFGPGTRLTVL.